Presented here are 21 T cell receptor beta chains from one specimen sequenced in a study of cytomegalovirus exposure and HLA in healthy donors. The data were produced by immunoSEQ multiplex PCR, yet TCRdb's version contains in-frame clones alone and is incomplete. In the table there are 150,000 to 200,000 clones, about 85% of which are singletons. The sample consisted of PBMCs. These receptors were collected from a man younger than 35 in good health and CMV-seropositive.

V and J are TRBV7-9 and TRBJ2-7, with a weak D call TRBD1 (5 bases). V was trimmed by 2 bases and J by 5 bases, leaving 13 bases between them. The CDR3 is 14 residues long. Germline assignment: CDR1 SEHNR and CDR2 FQNEAQ (reference sequence). This chain's CDR3 is CASSLSAGFNEQYF. In DNA, the CDR3 is TGTGCCAGCAGCTTATCGGCAGGGTTTAACGAGCAGTACTTC.

The V gene is TRBV7-2, the J gene TRBJ1-5; TRBD1 matches 7 bases. The V segment lost 5 bases and the J segment 4 bases; nucleotides outside the gene matches: 8. In germline, CDR1 is SGHTA, CDR2 FQGNSA. This CDR3 is 15 amino acids long. CDR3 region: CASSPRTGINQPQHF. As DNA, the CDR3 is TGTGCCAGCAGCCCCCGGACAGGCATTAATCAGCCCCAGCATTTT. Using reference TRBV7-2 and TRBJ1-5 for the parts outside the CDR3, the full variable domain is GAGVSQSPSNKVTEKGKDVELRCDPISGHTALYWYRQSLGQGLEFLIYFQGNSAPDKSGLPSDRFSAERTGGSVSTLTIQRTQQEDSAVYLCASSPRTGINQPQHFGDGTRLSIL.

This rearrangement joins TRBV18 to TRBJ2-5; TRBD1 matches 11 bases. This CDR3 region has 15 residues. The J segment lost 1 base and the V segment lost 5 bases, leaving 3 bases of the junction unmatched. From germline, CDR1 is KGHSH and CDR2 LQKENI. The CDR3 bases are TGTGCCAGCTCATCCGGGACAGGGGGCCAAGAGACCCAGTACTTC. Protein product: CASSSGTGGQETQYF. Filled out from reference TRBV18 and TRBJ2-5, the complete variable domain reads NAGVMQNPRHLVRRRGQEARLRCSPMKGHSHVYWYRQLPEEGLKFMVYLQKENIIDESGMPKERFSAEFPKEGPSILRIQQVVRGDSAAYFCASSSGTGGQETQYFGPGTRLLVL.

The rearrangement joins TRBV12-5 to TRBJ2-1, with 8 nucleotides matching TRBD2. Trimming at V came to 0 bases and at J to 0 bases, leaving 7 bases not matched to a gene. The CDR3 is 18 residues long. Germline CDR1 LGHNT, CDR2 FRNRAP. This chain's CDR3 is CASGLVILAASSYNEQFF. In nucleotides, the CDR3 is TGTGCTAGTGGTTTGGTTATACTAGCGGCGAGCTCCTACAATGAGCAGTTCTTC.

This clone appeared a few times. The chain links TRBV30 to TRBJ1-1; 9 bases match TRBD1. V gave up 7 bases and J gave up 5 bases; unmatched junction bases: 14. The CDR3 is made up of 15 amino acids. The germline CDR1 and CDR2 sequences are GTSNPN and SVGIG (reference sequence). This CDR3 is CASNSQGAGWTEAFF. CDR3 coding DNA: TGTGCCTCCAATTCACAGGGGGCCGGGTGGACTGAAGCTTTCTTT.

The V and J genes are TRBV7-9 and TRBJ2-2; the match to TRBD2 covers 11 bases. V lost 8 bases and J lost 5; bases outside the gene matches: 10. In germline, CDR1 is SEHNR, CDR2 FQNEAQ (reference sequence). This CDR3 is 16 amino acids long. As DNA, the CDR3 is TGTGCCAGCCGCTCCGGGACTAGCGGCCCAACCGGGGAGCTGTTTTTT. It encodes CASRSGTSGPTGELFF. Drawing the rest from reference TRBV7-9 and TRBJ2-2, the complete variable domain is DTGVSQNPRHKITKRGQNVTFRCDPISEHNRLYWYRQTLGQGPEFLTYFQNEAQLEKSRLLSDRFSAERPKGSFSTLEIQRTEQGDSAMYLCASRSGTSGPTGELFFGEGSRLTVL.

This chain joins TRBV11-3 and TRBJ2-2; a weak D match, TRBD1 (6 bases). V was cut by 6 bases and J by 6 bases, with 17 bases left in between. Germline lookup yields CDR1 SGHNT and CDR2 YENEEA. This CDR3 has 15 amino acids. CDR3 DNA sequence: TGTGCCAGCAGTCCCGAAGGGGGTATCGCCGGGGAGCTGTTTTTT. It is translated as CASSPEGGIAGELFF.

The chain is built from TRBV4-1 and TRBJ1-5; maybe TRBD1 (6 bases). Trimming cost V 0 bases and J 4 bases, with 10 bases left between them. The germline CDR1 and CDR2 sequences are MGHRA and YSYEKL. The CDR3 is 15 amino acids. For the CDR3, the DNA is TGCGCCAGCAGCCAAGAGATAGGGGGTAATCAGCCCCAGCATTTT. As protein: CASSQEIGGNQPQHF.

In its sample, this clone was seen a few times. The chain uses TRBV18 and TRBJ2-3; D is uncertain. CDR1 and CDR2 (germline): KGHSH, LQKENI. This CDR3 has 14 amino acids. V lost 3 bases, J lost 2 bases, and 9 bases lay in between. CDR3: CASSPDFHTDTQYF. The CDR3 region has the DNA TGTGCCAGCTCACCCGACTTCCACACAGATACGCAGTATTTT. Full variable domain (missing parts from reference TRBV18 and TRBJ2-3): NAGVMQNPRHLVRRRGQEARLRCSPMKGHSHVYWYRQLPEEGLKFMVYLQKENIIDESGMPKERFSAEFPKEGPSILRIQQVVRGDSAAYFCASSPDFHTDTQYFGPGTRLTVL.

This chain connects TRBV30 to TRBJ2-1; D is possibly TRBD2 (6 bases). Germline V lookup: CDR1 GTSNPN, CDR2 SVGIG (reference sequence). The CDR3 runs 13 residues. V was clipped by 3 bases and J by 1 base, with 7 bases between them. The DNA of the CDR3 is TGTGCCTGGAGCGGGACTTCCTACAATGAGCAGTTCTTC. As protein: CAWSGTSYNEQFF. Combining the CDR3 with reference TRBV30 and TRBJ2-1 gives the whole variable domain SQTIHQWPATLVQPVGSPLSLECTVEGTSNPNLYWYRQAAGRGLQLLFYSVGIGQISSEVPQNLSASRPQDRQFILSSKKLLLSDSGFYLCAWSGTSYNEQFFGPGTRLTVL.

The CDR3 loop reads CASSLRGQDEAFF. The CDR3 bases are TGCGCCAGCAGCTTGCGCGGACAGGATGAAGCTTTCTTT. The V gene is TRBV5-1, the J gene TRBJ1-1; 7 bases match TRBD1. V was clipped by 1 base and J by 7 bases; unmatched bases: 4. This CDR3 contains 13 residues. CDR1 is SGHRS, CDR2 YFSETQ, per germline.

The chain is built from TRBV5-6 and TRBJ2-7; no clear D. Germline V gene sequence: CDR1 SGHDT, CDR2 YYEEEE. The CDR3 totals 11 residues. Trimming took off 3 bases at V and 3 bases at J, with 4 bases between the two ends. The CDR3 DNA reads TGTGCCAGCAGCTCTAACTACGAGCAGTACTTC. As protein: CASSSNYEQYF. Supplemented by reference TRBV5-6 and TRBJ2-7, the full variable domain reads DAGVTQSPTHLIKTRGQQVTLRCSPKSGHDTVSWYQQALGQGPQFIFQYYEEEERQRGNFPDRFSGHQFPNYSSELNVNALLLGDSALYLCASSSNYEQYFGPGTRLTVT.

The chain uses TRBV5-4 and TRBJ2-3; 11 nucleotides line up with TRBD2. Germline CDR1 is SGHNT and CDR2 is YYREEE (reference sequence). This CDR3 has 19 amino acids. Losses at the gene ends were 0 bases for V and 7 bases for J; bases not matched to a gene: 16. CDR3 DNA: TGTGCCAGCAGCTTGGCCAGGGGTAGCGGGGGGGGACTCATGCATACGCAGTATTTT. It translates to CASSLARGSGGGLMHTQYF.

The chain couples TRBV7-9 to TRBJ2-3; possibly TRBD1 for D (7 bases). The CDR3 has 14 residues. With 5 bases removed from V and 4 bases from J, the gap between germline ends came to 13 bases. Germline V lookup: CDR1 SEHNR, CDR2 FQNEAQ (reference sequence). In DNA, the CDR3 is TGTGCCAGCAGCCCGACAGGGACTTCAGATACGCAGTATTTT. Translated: CASSPTGTSDTQYF. Full variable domain (rest looked up from reference TRBV7-9 and TRBJ2-3): DTGVSQNPRHKITKRGQNVTFRCDPISEHNRLYWYRQTLGQGPEFLTYFQNEAQLEKSRLLSDRFSAERPKGSFSTLEIQRTEQGDSAMYLCASSPTGTSDTQYFGPGTRLTVL.

The chain combines TRBV6-5 with TRBJ1-4; D gene uncertain. The CDR3 spans 15 residues. Trimming took 6 bases from V and 4 from J, leaving 15 bases between them. The germline gives CDR1 MNHEY, CDR2 SVGAGI. CDR3: CASSPNQSGNEKLFF. Here the CDR3 DNA reads TGTGCCAGCAGCCCCAATCAGTCTGGTAATGAAAAACTGTTTTTT.

V and J are TRBV4-1 and TRBJ1-1, with TRBD1 matching 9 bases. In germline, CDR1 is MGHRA, CDR2 YSYEKL. There are 18 residues in the CDR3. After removal of 0 bases from V and 1 base from J, the junction contained 9 bases not matched to a gene. This CDR3 reads CASSQDPGTGRENTEAFF. CDR3 nucleotides: TGCGCCAGCAGCCAAGACCCCGGGACAGGGAGGGAGAACACTGAAGCTTTCTTT.

The V gene is TRBV6-5, the J gene TRBJ1-4; the D is unclear. CDR3 length: 13 residues. Looked up from germline, CDR1 is MNHEY and CDR2 is SVGAGI. The V end lost 4 bases, the J end lost 6 bases, and 9 bases lay between the germline ends. CDR3 sequence (DNA): TGTGCCAGCAGTTGGGCGTCCGATGAAAAACTGTTTTTT. The encoded protein is CASSWASDEKLFF.

CDR3: CSAEGGYTF. CDR3 DNA sequence: TGCAGCGCTGAGGGAGGCTACACCTTC. The chain links TRBV20-1 to TRBJ1-2, with D uncertain. The length of the CDR3 is 9 residues. Germline V lookup: CDR1 DFQATT, CDR2 SNEGSKA (reference sequence).

The V and J genes are TRBV28 and TRBJ2-7; 13 nucleotides align to TRBD2. J lost 5 bases, V lost 5 bases, and 9 bases had no gene match. Germline V CDR1 and CDR2: MDHEN, SYDVKM. The CDR3 loop spans 16 amino acids. CDR3 in amino acids: CASSPIRTSGRHEQYF. CDR3 nucleotide sequence: TGTGCCAGCAGTCCAATTAGGACTAGCGGGAGACACGAGCAGTACTTC. The full variable domain, rest sourced from reference TRBV28 and TRBJ2-7, is DVKVTQSSRYLVKRTGEKVFLECVQDMDHENMFWYRQDPGLGLRLIYFSYDVKMKEKGDIPEGYSVSREKKERFSLILESASTNQTSMYLCASSPIRTSGRHEQYFGPGTRLTVT.

V gene TRBV2 combines with J gene TRBJ2-1; D is unresolved. V was shortened by 3 bases and J by 10 bases, with 10 bases between the two germline ends. Germline V gene data show CDR1 as SNHLY and CDR2 as FYNNEI. This CDR3 has 12 amino acids. The CDR3 coding sequence is TGTGCCAGCAGTGATGCCGGAGCGGAGCAGTTCTTC. It encodes CASSDAGAEQFF.

The chain is built from TRBV6-1 and TRBJ2-1; 9 nucleotides align to TRBD1. Germline V gene data show CDR1 as MNHNS and CDR2 as SASEGT. The CDR3 is 16 residues long. V shed 3 bases, J shed 5 bases, and the junction held 8 bases outside the gene matches. The CDR3 reads CASSEMMGTGNNEQFF. Here the CDR3 DNA reads TGTGCCAGCAGTGAGATGATGGGGACAGGGAACAATGAGCAGTTCTTC.